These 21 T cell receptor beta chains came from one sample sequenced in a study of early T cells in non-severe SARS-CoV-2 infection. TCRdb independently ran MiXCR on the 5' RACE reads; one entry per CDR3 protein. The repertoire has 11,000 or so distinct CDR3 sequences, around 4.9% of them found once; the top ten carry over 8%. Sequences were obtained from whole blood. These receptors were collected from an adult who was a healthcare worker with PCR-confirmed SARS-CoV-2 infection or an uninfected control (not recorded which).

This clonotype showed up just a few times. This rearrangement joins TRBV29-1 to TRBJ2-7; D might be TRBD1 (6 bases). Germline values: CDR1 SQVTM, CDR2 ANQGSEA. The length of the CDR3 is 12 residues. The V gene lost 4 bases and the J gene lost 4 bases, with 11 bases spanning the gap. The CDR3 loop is CSVVGQGYEQYF. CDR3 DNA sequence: TGCAGCGTTGTTGGCCAGGGGTACGAGCAGTACTTC.

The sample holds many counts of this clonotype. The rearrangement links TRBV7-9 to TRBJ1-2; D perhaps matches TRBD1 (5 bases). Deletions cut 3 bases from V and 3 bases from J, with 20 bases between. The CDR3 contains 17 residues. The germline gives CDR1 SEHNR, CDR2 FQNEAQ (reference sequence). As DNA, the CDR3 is TGTGCCAGCAGCTTTCCAGTGGGGACTAAAACGGACTATGGCTACACCTTC. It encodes CASSFPVGTKTDYGYTF.

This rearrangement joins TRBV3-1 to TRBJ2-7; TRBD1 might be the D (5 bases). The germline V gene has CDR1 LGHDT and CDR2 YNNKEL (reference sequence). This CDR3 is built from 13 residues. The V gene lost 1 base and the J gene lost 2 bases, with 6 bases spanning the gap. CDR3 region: CASSQGQTYEQYF. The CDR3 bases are TGTGCCAGCAGCCAAGGACAGACCTACGAGCAGTACTTC.

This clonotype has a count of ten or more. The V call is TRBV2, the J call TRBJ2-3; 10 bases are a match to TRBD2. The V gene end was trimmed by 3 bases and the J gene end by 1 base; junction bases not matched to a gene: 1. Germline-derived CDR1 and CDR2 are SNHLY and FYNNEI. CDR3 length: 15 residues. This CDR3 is CASSELAGGTDTQYF. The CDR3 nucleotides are TGTGCCAGCAGTGAGCTAGCGGGGGGCACAGATACGCAGTATTTT.

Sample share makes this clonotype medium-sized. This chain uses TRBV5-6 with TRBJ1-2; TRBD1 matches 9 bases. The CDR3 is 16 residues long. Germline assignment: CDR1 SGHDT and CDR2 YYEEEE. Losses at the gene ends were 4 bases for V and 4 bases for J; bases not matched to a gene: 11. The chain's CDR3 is CASSLDPRTGAYGYTF. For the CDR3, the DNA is TGTGCCAGCAGCCTGGACCCGAGGACAGGGGCCTATGGCTACACCTTC.

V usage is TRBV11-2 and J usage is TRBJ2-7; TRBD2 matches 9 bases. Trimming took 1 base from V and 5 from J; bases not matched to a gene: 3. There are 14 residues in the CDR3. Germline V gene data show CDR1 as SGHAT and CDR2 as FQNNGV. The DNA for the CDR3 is TGTGCCAGCAGCTTAGTGCGGGGGGGCAACGAGCAGTACTTC. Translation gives CASSLVRGGNEQYF. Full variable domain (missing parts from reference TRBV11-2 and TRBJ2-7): EAGVAQSPRYKIIEKRQSVAFWCNPISGHATLYWYQQILGQGPKLLIQFQNNGVVDDSQLPKDRFSAERLKGVDSTLKIQPAKLEDSAVYLCASSLVRGGNEQYFGPGTRLTVT.

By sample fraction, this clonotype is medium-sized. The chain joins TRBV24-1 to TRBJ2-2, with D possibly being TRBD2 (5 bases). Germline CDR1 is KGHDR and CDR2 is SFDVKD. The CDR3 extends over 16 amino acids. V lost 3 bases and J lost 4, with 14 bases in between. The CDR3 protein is CATSDEGLAATGELFF. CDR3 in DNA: TGTGCCACCAGTGATGAGGGATTAGCAGCCACCGGGGAGCTGTTTTTT.

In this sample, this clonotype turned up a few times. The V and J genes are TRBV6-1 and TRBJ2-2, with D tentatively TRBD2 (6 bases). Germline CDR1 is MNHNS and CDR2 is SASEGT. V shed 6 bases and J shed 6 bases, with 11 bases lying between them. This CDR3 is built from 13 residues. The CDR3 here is CASRTGESGELFF. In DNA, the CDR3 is TGTGCCAGCAGGACGGGGGAGTCCGGGGAGCTGTTTTTT.

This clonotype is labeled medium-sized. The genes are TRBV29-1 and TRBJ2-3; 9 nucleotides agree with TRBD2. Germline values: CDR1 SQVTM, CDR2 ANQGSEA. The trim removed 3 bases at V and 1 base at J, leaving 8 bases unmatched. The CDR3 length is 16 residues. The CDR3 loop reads CSVDAAQRGGTDTQYF. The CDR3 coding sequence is TGCAGCGTTGACGCGGCCCAGCGGGGGGGCACAGATACGCAGTATTTT.

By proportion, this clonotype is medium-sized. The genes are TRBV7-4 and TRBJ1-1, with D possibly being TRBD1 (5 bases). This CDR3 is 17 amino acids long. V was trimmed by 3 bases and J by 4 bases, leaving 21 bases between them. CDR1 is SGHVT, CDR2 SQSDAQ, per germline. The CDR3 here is CASSFYYQGPMSTEAFF. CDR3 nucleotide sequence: TGTGCCAGCAGCTTCTATTATCAGGGCCCTATGAGCACTGAAGCTTTCTTT.

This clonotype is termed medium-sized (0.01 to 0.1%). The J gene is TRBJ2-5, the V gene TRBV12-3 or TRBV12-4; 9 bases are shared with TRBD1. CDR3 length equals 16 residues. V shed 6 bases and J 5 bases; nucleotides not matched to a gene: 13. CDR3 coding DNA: TGTGCCAGCAGCTTGGGGGCCCGGGGGACAGGGGAGACCCAGTACTTC. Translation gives CASSLGARGTGETQYF.

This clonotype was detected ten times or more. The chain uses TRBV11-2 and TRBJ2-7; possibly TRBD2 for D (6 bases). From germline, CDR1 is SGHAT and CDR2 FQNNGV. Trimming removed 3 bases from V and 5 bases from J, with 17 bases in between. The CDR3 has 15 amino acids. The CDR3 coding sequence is TGTGCCAGCAGCTTTGTTCAGGGAGGATTTGACGAGCAGTACTTC. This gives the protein CASSFVQGGFDEQYF.

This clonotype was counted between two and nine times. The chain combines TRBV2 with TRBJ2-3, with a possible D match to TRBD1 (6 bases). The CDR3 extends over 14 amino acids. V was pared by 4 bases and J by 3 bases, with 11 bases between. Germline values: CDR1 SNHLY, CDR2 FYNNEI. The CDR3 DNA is TGTGCCAGCAGTGCCCAAACAGGGACAGATACGCAGTATTTT. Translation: CASSAQTGTDTQYF.

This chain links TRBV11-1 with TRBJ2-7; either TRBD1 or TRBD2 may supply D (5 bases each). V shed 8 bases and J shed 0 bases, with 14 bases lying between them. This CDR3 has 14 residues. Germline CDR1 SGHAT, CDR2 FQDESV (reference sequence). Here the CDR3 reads CASAGTKSSYEQYF. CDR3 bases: TGTGCCAGCGCCGGGACGAAAAGCTCCTACGAGCAGTACTTC.

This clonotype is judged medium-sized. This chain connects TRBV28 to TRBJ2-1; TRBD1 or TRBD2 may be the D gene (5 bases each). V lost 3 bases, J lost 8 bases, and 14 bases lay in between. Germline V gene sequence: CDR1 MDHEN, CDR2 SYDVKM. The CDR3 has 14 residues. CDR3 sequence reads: CASSLSTGHDEQFF. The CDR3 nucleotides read TGTGCCAGCAGTTTGTCAACGGGGCACGATGAGCAGTTCTTC. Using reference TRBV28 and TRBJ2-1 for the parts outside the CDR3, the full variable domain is DVKVTQSSRYLVKRTGEKVFLECVQDMDHENMFWYRQDPGLGLRLIYFSYDVKMKEKGDIPEGYSVSREKKERFSLILESASTNQTSMYLCASSLSTGHDEQFFGPGTRLTVL.

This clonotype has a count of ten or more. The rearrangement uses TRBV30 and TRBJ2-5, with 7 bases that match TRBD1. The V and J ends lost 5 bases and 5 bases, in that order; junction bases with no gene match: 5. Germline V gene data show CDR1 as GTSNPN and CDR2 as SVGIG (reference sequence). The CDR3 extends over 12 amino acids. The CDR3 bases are TGTGCCTGGGGACAGGTTGAGGAGACCCAGTACTTC. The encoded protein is CAWGQVEETQYF.

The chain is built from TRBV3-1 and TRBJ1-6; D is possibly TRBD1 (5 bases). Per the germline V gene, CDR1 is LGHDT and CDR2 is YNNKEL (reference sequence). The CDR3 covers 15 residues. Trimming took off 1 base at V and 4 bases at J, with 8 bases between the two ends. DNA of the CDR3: TGTGCCAGCAGCCAAGGGGGCCAGTATAATTCACCCCTCCACTTT. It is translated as CASSQGGQYNSPLHF.

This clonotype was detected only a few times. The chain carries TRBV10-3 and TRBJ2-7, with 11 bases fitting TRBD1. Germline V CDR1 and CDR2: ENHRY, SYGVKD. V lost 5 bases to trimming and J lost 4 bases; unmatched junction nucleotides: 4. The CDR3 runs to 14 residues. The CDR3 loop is CAISTGTGGYEQYF. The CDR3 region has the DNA TGTGCCATCAGTACCGGGACAGGGGGTTACGAGCAGTACTTC.

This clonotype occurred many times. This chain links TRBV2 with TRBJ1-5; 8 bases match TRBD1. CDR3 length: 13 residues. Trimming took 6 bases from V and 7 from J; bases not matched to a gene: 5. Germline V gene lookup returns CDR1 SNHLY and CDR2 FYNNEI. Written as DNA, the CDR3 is TGTGCCAGCAGGAGAACAGGGGGGCAGCCCCAGCATTTT. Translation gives CASRRTGGQPQHF.

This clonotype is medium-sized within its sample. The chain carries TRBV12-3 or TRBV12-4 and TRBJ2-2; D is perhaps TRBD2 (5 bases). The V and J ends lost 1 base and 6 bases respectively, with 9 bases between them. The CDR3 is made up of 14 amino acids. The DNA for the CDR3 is TGTGCCAGCAGTTTAGGGAGGTTCTCCGGGGAGCTGTTTTTT. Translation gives CASSLGRFSGELFF.

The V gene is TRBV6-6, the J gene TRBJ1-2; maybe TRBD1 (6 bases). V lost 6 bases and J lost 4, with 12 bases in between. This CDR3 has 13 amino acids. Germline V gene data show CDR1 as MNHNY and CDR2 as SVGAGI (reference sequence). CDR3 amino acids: CASSSTGTYGYTF. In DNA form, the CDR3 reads TGTGCCAGCAGCTCTACAGGGACCTATGGCTACACCTTC.